The 7 T cell receptor beta chains reported below all come from one sample, sequenced in a study of T cell changes during pregnancy in multiple sclerosis. This table comes from immunoSEQ multiplex PCR, and its TCRdb copy is limited to in-frame clones, with some not included. Of tens of thousands of clones in the sample, 80% to 95% were seen once. This material consisted of peripheral blood, taken after pregnancy. Receptors were obtained from a female donor in good health, enrolled as a control in a pregnancy study.

The chain is built from TRBV10-2 and TRBJ2-5, with 9 positions matching TRBD2. This CDR3 region has 14 residues. In germline, CDR1 is WSHSY, CDR2 SAAADI. Germline trimming cut 6 bases from V and 5 bases from J; bases unmatched to any gene: 7. CDR3 nucleotide sequence: TGCGCCAGCAGAATAGCGGGAGAGGCGGAGACCCAGTACTTC. This sequence encodes CASRIAGEAETQYF.

The CDR3 reads CASSFLDSNSYGYTF. CDR3 DNA sequence: TGTGCCAGCAGCTTTTTGGACAGTAACTCTTATGGCTACACCTTC. This rearrangement joins TRBV11-2 to TRBJ1-2; D might be TRBD1 (6 bases). V shed 3 bases and J shed 5 bases, with 16 bases lying between them. CDR1 SGHAT and CDR2 FQNNGV come from the germline V gene. The CDR3 has 15 residues.

This clone was counted a few times. The chain links TRBV7-9 to TRBJ1-2, with D possibly being TRBD1 (5 bases). With 5 bases removed from V and 3 bases from J, the gap between germline ends came to 10 bases. The germline V gene has CDR1 SEHNR and CDR2 FQNEAQ (reference sequence). The CDR3 spans 13 residues. The CDR3 bases are TGTGCCAGCAGCGCTAAAGGGGACTATGGCTACACCTTC. It specifies CASSAKGDYGYTF.

This chain uses TRBV6-1 with TRBJ2-3; tentative D call: TRBD1 (5 bases). Germline V gene data show CDR1 as MNHNS and CDR2 as SASEGT. Trimming took 3 bases from V and 0 from J, leaving 7 bases between them. This CDR3 comprises 14 residues. CDR3 protein: CASSDDSSTDTQYF. CDR3 nucleotides: TGTGCCAGCAGTGATGACAGCAGCACAGATACGCAGTATTTT.

The rearrangement links TRBV5-1 to TRBJ2-3; D is perhaps TRBD1 (7 bases). The CDR3 covers 15 residues. CDR1 and CDR2 from the germline V gene are SGHRS and YFSETQ. V was cut by 4 bases and J by 5 bases, with 17 bases left in between. The CDR3 loop is CASSPDAQGGDTQYF. Here the CDR3 DNA reads TGCGCCAGCAGCCCCGACGCGCAGGGGGGAGATACGCAGTATTTT.

The rearrangement links TRBV7-9 to TRBJ2-1; D call uncertain. The germline V gene has CDR1 SEHNR and CDR2 FQNEAQ (reference sequence). V was pared by 5 bases and J by 6 bases, with 5 bases between. The CDR3 has 11 residues. The DNA for the CDR3 is TGTGCCAGCAGCCTAATCAATGAGCAGTTCTTC. Translation: CASSLINEQFF. Full variable domain (remainder filled in from reference TRBV7-9 and TRBJ2-1): DTGVSQNPRHKITKRGQNVTFRCDPISEHNRLYWYRQTLGQGPEFLTYFQNEAQLEKSRLLSDRFSAERPKGSFSTLEIQRTEQGDSAMYLCASSLINEQFFGPGTRLTVL.

This chain connects TRBV28 to TRBJ2-7; a possible D gene is TRBD2 (6 bases). This CDR3 has 13 amino acids. Deletions cut 2 bases from V and 5 bases from J, with 10 bases between. Germline CDR1 reads MDHEN; CDR2 reads SYDVKM. Here the CDR3 reads CASSLGEAHEQYF. DNA of the CDR3: TGTGCCAGCAGTTTAGGGGAGGCTCACGAGCAGTACTTC.